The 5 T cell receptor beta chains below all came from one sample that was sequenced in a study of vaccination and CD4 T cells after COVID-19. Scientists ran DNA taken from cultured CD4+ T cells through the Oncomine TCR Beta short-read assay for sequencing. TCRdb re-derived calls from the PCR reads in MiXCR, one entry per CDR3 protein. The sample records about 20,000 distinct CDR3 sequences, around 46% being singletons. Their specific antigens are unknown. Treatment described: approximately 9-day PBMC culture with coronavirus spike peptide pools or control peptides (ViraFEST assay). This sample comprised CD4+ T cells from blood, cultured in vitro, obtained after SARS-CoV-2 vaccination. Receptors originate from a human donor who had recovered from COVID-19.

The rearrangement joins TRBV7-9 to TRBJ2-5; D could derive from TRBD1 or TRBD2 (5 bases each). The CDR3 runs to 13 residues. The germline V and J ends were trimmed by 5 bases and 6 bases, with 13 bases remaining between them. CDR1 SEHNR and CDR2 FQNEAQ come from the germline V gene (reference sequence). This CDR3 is CASSQDGTKTQYF. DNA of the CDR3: TGTGCCAGCAGCCAAGACGGGACGAAGACCCAGTACTTC.

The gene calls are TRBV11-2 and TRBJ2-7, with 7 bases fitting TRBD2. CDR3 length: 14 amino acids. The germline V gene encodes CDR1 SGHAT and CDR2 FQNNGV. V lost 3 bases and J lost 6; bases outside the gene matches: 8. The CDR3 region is CASSFWARTSEQYF. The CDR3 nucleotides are TGTGCCAGCAGCTTTTGGGCCAGGACTAGCGAGCAGTACTTC.

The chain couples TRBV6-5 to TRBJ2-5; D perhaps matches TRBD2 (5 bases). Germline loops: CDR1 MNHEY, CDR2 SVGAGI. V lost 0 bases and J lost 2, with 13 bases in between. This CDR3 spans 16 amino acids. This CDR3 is CASSYSPLSGQETQYF. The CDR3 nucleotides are TGTGCCAGCAGTTACTCGCCCCTCAGCGGACAAGAGACCCAGTACTTC.

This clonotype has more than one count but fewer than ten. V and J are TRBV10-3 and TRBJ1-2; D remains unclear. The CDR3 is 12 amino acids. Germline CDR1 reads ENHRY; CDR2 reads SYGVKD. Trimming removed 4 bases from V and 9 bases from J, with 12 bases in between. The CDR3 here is CAISAWSRSYTF. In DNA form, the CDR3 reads TGTGCCATCAGTGCGTGGAGTCGGAGCTACACCTTC.

The CDR3 loop reads CASSYLGNTEAFF. The CDR3 DNA follows: TGTGCCAGCAGTTACTTAGGGAACACTGAAGCTTTCTTT. V gene TRBV6-5 combines with J gene TRBJ1-1, with D uncertain. This CDR3 is built from 13 residues. The V end was cut by 1 base, the J end by 1 base, with 4 bases between. Germline V CDR1 and CDR2: MNHEY, SVGAGI.